These 13 T cell receptor beta chains were all obtained from the same sample, sequenced in a study of T-cell reconstitution after alpha-beta-depleted transplantation in children. Unique molecular identifiers were incorporated into the prepared TCRbeta library. TCRdb ran MiXCR on the PCR reads and lists one entry per CDR3 protein. The data hold 210,000 or so distinct CDR3 sequences, with approximately 9% observed a single time. Sequencing was performed on PBMCs from the stem cell graft donor, taken from the stem cell graft. The receptors shown here come from a human donor who donated a stem cell graft to a child with acute lymphoblastic leukemia.

This clonotype was observed many times. This chain uses TRBV7-2 with TRBJ2-3, with 8 bases matching TRBD1. This CDR3 spans 16 amino acids. The germline gives CDR1 SGHTA, CDR2 FQGNSA. The J segment lost 5 bases and the V segment lost 2 bases, leaving 9 bases of the junction unmatched. CDR3 DNA sequence: TGTGCCAGCAGCTTAACAGGGGGGTCATCAGTAGATACGCAGTATTTT. Amino acid sequence: CASSLTGGSSVDTQYF.

This clonotype turned up a few times. The chain recombines TRBV5-1 with TRBJ2-7; TRBD1 agrees at 9 bases. The germline V gene has CDR1 SGHRS and CDR2 YFSETQ. The V and J ends lost 4 bases and 2 bases, in that order; junction bases with no gene match: 4. The CDR3 contains 14 residues. The CDR3 loop is CASSTGDRAYEQYF. In DNA form, the CDR3 reads TGCGCCAGCAGCACCGGGGACAGGGCCTACGAGCAGTACTTC.

This clonotype was observed at least ten times. The chain links TRBV11-2 to TRBJ1-1; 10 bases align to TRBD1. Looked up from germline, CDR1 is SGHAT and CDR2 is FQNNGV. This CDR3 is 16 amino acids long. Trimming at V came to 5 bases and at J to 4 bases, leaving 10 bases not matched to a gene. CDR3 protein: CASSESGTGAVTEAFF. The DNA of the CDR3 is TGTGCCAGCAGCGAGAGTGGGACAGGGGCGGTCACTGAAGCTTTCTTT.

This clonotype has more than one count but fewer than ten. The gene calls are TRBV5-5 and TRBJ2-4; D is uncertain. The V gene's germline CDR1 is SGHKS and CDR2 YYEKEE (reference sequence). This CDR3 spans 12 amino acids. Between the trimmed V and J ends, which lost 1 base and 7 bases, there was a span of 6 bases. The CDR3 spells CASSLTSNIQYF. CDR3 DNA: TGTGCCAGCAGCTTGACTTCGAACATTCAGTACTTC.

V gene TRBV18 combines with J gene TRBJ2-5; D is unclear. CDR1 is KGHSH, CDR2 LQKENI, per germline. This CDR3 has 13 residues. V was pared by 1 base and J by 2 bases, with 5 bases between. The CDR3 nucleotides read TGTGCCAGCTCACCACTACCGCAAGAGACCCAGTACTTC. It translates to CASSPLPQETQYF.

The chain recombines TRBV5-4 with TRBJ2-3; D is possibly TRBD1 (5 bases). The V gene's germline CDR1 is SGHNT and CDR2 YYREEE (reference sequence). The CDR3 is 13 residues long. V was cut by 6 bases and J by 6 bases, with 14 bases left in between. The CDR3 reads CASKVVAGDTQYF. The CDR3, as DNA: TGTGCCAGCAAGGTGGTAGCAGGGGATACGCAGTATTTT.

The V call is TRBV4-2, the J call TRBJ2-1; D is unclear. Germline lookup yields CDR1 LGHNA and CDR2 YNFKEQ. The V end lost 1 base, the J end lost 6 bases, and 10 bases lay between the germline ends. This CDR3 spans 14 amino acids. CDR3 residues: CASSQGRMGNEQFF. DNA of the CDR3: TGTGCCAGCAGCCAAGGTAGAATGGGCAATGAGCAGTTCTTC.

This clonotype has a count of ten or more. This rearrangement joins TRBV20-1 to TRBJ1-4, with 8 bases identical to TRBD1. Germline CDR1 reads DFQATT; CDR2 reads SNEGSKA (reference sequence). J gave up 6 bases and V 4 bases, and 4 bases lay outside the gene matches. This CDR3 is 13 amino acids long. As DNA, the CDR3 is TGCAGTGCTATGGACAGGGCGGATGAAAAACTGTTTTTT. Translating gives CSAMDRADEKLFF.

A few counts support this clonotype. The V gene is TRBV6-5, the J gene TRBJ1-1; D ambiguous. The CDR3 covers 12 residues. Trimming left V 6 bases short and J 7 bases short, with 12 bases between. CDR1 MNHEY and CDR2 SVGAGI come from the germline V gene. In DNA, the CDR3 is TGTGCCAGCAGCGCCATAGGCCTTGAAGCTTTCTTT. It codes for CASSAIGLEAFF.

The V gene is TRBV20-1, the J gene TRBJ1-5; D is unresolved. The CDR3 length is 17 residues. The V gene lost 0 bases and the J gene lost 2 bases, with 17 bases spanning the gap. Germline V lookup: CDR1 DFQATT, CDR2 SNEGSKA (reference sequence). CDR3 residues: CSARDLMSPGGNQPQHF. Written as DNA, the CDR3 is TGCAGTGCTAGAGATCTAATGTCACCCGGAGGCAATCAGCCCCAGCATTTT.

The genes are TRBV5-5 and TRBJ1-5; 12 bases are a match to TRBD1. V lost 3 bases, J lost 5 bases, and 0 bases stayed unmatched. Germline V lookup: CDR1 SGHKS, CDR2 YYEKEE (reference sequence). This CDR3 has 14 residues. The CDR3 loop is CASSWDRGHQPQHF. The DNA for the CDR3 is TGTGCCAGCAGCTGGGACAGGGGGCATCAGCCCCAGCATTTT.

Here the CDR3 DNA reads TGCAGCGTTGTCGGGGGCACTGAAGCTTTCTTT. It specifies CSVVGGTEAFF. V and J are TRBV29-1 and TRBJ1-1; weak D call: TRBD1 (5 bases). CDR3 length: 11 amino acids. Trimming removed 4 bases at V and 4 bases at J, with 7 bases between. CDR1 SQVTM and CDR2 ANQGSEA come from the germline V gene.

In its sample, this clonotype was seen many times. V is TRBV4-1 and J is TRBJ2-1; 9 nucleotides align to TRBD2. This CDR3 is 17 amino acids long. The germline CDR1 and CDR2 sequences are MGHRA and YSYEKL. J lost 2 bases, V lost 0 bases, and 5 bases had no gene match. For the CDR3, the DNA is TGCGCCAGCAGCCAAGATGACGGCGGGGGGGCCTACAATGAGCAGTTCTTC. The encoded protein is CASSQDDGGGAYNEQFF.